The source of this TCR beta chain is a study of CD8 T cells in ankylosing spondylitis. This clonotype showed up many times. TCRdb re-analysed the 5' RACE reads in MiXCR, keeping a single row per CDR3 protein. The sample consists of approximately 220,000 distinct CDR3 sequences, about 26% of them appearing once. The CDR3 extends over 17 amino acids. Trimming cost V 0 bases and J 6 bases; bases outside gene matches: 9. The germline CDR1 and CDR2 sequences are DFQATT and SNEGSKA (reference sequence). Sequenced: blood, either unsorted or a sorted T cell fraction (not recorded which). The chain combines TRBV20-1 with TRBJ2-2; the match to TRBD2 covers 11 bases. The clonotype comes from a male donor with ankylosing spondylitis or in good health (not recorded which). DNA for the CDR3: TGCAGTGCTAGAGATCCTAAGATAGCGGGAGGGTCCGGGGAGCTGTTTTTT. Translated: CSARDPKIAGGSGELFF.